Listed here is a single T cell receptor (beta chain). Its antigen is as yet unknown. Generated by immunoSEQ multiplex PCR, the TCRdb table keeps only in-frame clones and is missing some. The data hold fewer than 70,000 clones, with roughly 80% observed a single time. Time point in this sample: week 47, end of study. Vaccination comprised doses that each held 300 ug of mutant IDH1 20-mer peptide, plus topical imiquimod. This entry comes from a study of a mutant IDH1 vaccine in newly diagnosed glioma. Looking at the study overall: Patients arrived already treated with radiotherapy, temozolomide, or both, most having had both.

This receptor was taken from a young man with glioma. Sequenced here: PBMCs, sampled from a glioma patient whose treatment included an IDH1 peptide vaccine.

The CDR3: CASTDRSNEKLFF. The CDR3 bases are TGTGCCAGCACCGACAGGAGTAATGAAAAACTGTTTTTT. J is TRBJ1-4 and V is TRBV6-6, with D perhaps matching TRBD1 (6 bases). With 7 bases removed from V and 4 bases from J, the gap between germline ends came to 10 bases. Germline-derived CDR1 and CDR2 are MNHNY and SVGAGI (reference sequence). The CDR3 length is 13 residues.